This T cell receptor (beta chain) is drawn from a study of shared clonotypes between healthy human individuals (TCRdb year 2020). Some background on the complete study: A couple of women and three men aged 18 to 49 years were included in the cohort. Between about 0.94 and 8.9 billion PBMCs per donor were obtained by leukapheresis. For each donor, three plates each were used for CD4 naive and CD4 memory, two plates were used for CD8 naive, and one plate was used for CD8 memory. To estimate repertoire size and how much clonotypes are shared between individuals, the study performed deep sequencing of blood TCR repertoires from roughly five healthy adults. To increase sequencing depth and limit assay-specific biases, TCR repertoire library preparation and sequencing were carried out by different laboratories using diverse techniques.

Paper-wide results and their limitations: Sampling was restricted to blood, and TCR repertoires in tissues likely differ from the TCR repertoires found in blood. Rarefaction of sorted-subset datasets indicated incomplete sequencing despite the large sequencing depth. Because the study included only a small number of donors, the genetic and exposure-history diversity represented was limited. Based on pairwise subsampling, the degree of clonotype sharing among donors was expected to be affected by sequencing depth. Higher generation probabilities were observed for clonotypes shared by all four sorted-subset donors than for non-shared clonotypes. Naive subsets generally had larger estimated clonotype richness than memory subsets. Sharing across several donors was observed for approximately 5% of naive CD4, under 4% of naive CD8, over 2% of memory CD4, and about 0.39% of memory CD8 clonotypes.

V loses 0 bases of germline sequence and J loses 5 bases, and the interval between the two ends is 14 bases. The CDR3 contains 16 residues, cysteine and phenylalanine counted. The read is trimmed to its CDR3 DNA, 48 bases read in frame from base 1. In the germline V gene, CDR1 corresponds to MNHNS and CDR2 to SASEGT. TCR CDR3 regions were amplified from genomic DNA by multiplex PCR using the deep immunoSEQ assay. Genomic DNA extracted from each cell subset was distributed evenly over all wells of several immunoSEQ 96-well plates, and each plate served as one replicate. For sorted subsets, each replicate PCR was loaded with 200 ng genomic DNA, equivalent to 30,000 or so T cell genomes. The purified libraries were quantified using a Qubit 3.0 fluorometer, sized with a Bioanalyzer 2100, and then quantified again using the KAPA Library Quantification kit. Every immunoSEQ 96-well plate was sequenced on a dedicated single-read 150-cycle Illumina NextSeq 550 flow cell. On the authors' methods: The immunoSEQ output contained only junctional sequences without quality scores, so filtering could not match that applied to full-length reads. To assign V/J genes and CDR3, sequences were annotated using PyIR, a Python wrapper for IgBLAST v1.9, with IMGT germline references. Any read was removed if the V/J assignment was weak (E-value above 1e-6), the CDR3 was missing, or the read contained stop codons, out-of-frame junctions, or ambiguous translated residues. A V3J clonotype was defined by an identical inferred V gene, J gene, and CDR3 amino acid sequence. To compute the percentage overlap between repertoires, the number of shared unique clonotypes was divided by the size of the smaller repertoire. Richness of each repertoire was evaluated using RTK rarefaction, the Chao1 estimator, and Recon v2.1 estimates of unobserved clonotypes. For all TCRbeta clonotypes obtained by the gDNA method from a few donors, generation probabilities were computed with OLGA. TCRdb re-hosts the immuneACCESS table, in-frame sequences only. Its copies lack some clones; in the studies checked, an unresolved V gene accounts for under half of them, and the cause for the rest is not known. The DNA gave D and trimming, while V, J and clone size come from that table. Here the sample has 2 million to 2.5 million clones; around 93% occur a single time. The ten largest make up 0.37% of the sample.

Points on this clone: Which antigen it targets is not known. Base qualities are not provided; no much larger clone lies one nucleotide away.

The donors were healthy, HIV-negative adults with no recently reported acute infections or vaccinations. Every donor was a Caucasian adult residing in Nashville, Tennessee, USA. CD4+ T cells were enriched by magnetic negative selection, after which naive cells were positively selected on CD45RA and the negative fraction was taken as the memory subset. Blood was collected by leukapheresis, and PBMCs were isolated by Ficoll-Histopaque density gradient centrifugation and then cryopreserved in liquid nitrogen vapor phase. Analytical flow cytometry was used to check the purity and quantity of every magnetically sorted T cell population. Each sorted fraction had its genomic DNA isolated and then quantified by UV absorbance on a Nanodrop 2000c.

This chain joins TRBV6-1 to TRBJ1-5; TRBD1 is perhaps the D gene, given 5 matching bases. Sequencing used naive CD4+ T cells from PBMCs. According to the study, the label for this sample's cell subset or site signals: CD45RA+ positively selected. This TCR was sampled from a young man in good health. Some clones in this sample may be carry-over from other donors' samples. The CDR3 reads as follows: CASSEAGGIKDQPQHF. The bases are TGTGCCAGCAGTGAAGCTGGGGGTATCAAGGATCAGCCCCAGCATTTT.